The 16 T cell receptor beta chains in this list originate from one sample, sequenced in a study of blood T cell repertoires in COVID-19 (dated by TCRdb to 2020 to 2021). The library relied on the immunoSEQ multiplex PCR assay. TCRdb took over this immuneACCESS table, retaining in-frame rearrangements with V and J assigned. Such tables are incomplete; in checked studies, under half of the missing clones stem from an unresolved V gene, and the remainder is unexplained. The sample table contains hundreds of thousands of clones; only one count was recorded for around nine tenths of them. 0.82% of the sample comes from the top ten. The sample was peripheral blood. The receptor source for this set is a man in his sixties with COVID-19, enrolled during active disease.

The V gene is TRBV15, the J gene TRBJ2-3, with D maybe TRBD2 (7 bases). Trimming took off 6 bases at V and 5 bases at J, with 15 bases between the two ends. The germline V gene encodes CDR1 LNHNV and CDR2 YYDKDF (reference sequence). CDR3 length equals 14 residues. The CDR3 here is CATSGGGSKDTQYF. The CDR3 nucleotides are TGTGCCACCAGTGGGGGCGGGAGTAAAGATACGCAGTATTTT.

The rearrangement uses TRBV27 and TRBJ2-3; maybe TRBD1 (7 bases). Trimming cost V 10 bases and J 2 bases, with 13 bases left between them. The CDR3 length is 13 residues. Germline loops: CDR1 MNHEY, CDR2 SMNVEV (reference sequence). This CDR3 is CATGDSYTDTQYF. The CDR3 nucleotides are TGTGCCACGGGGGACAGCTACACAGATACGCAGTATTTT.

V is TRBV2 and J is TRBJ2-7; a possible D gene is TRBD1 (6 bases). Germline V gene sequence: CDR1 SNHLY, CDR2 FYNNEI. Trimming removed 0 bases from V and 1 base from J, with 13 bases in between. This CDR3 comprises 16 residues. The CDR3 loop is CASSEALEGESYEQYF. The CDR3 DNA follows: TGTGCCAGCAGTGAAGCGCTAGAGGGGGAGTCCTACGAGCAGTACTTC.

The CDR3 protein is CASSSGITVTGPNEQFF. The CDR3 nucleotides are TGTGCCAGCAGCTCCGGGATTACCGTGACAGGTCCCAATGAGCAGTTCTTC. The V call is TRBV11-3, the J call TRBJ2-1; the D gene is possibly TRBD1 (6 bases). CDR3 length: 17 residues. The germline CDR1 and CDR2 sequences are SGHNT and YENEEA. V was clipped by 4 bases and J by 6 bases, with 22 bases between them.

The chain joins TRBV9 to TRBJ2-1, with D possibly matching TRBD2 (7 bases). This CDR3 comprises 14 residues. V dropped 1 base and J dropped 12 bases, with 17 bases sitting between them. Germline V gene sequence: CDR1 SGDLS, CDR2 YYNGEE. The CDR3 sequence: CASSVTTGPGGQFF. DNA of the CDR3: TGTGCCAGCAGCGTAACCACAGGGCCGGGGGGGCAGTTCTTC.

The chain couples TRBV19 to TRBJ2-1; possible D gene TRBD1, 5 bases. V gave up 7 bases and J gave up 0 bases, with 16 bases separating them. CDR1 and CDR2 (germline): LNHDA, SQIVND (reference sequence). The CDR3 runs 16 residues. The CDR3 DNA is TGTGCCAGTATCCAGGGTGCCCTCGGCTCCTACAATGAGCAGTTCTTC. Protein product: CASIQGALGSYNEQFF.

This chain uses TRBV6-2 or TRBV6-3 with TRBJ2-3; TRBD2 matches 8 bases. Looked up from germline, CDR1 is MNHEY and CDR2 is SVGEGT. J gave up 1 base and V 4 bases, and 1 base lay outside the gene matches. The CDR3 covers 14 residues. As DNA, the CDR3 is TGTGCCAGCAGTTTGACTAGCGGCACAGATACGCAGTATTTT. This sequence encodes CASSLTSGTDTQYF.

This sequence joins TRBV6-5 and TRBJ2-7; possibly TRBD1 for D (6 bases). V gave up 6 bases and J gave up 1 base, with 13 bases separating them. The CDR3 sequence is 14 residues long. Germline V gene lookup returns CDR1 MNHEY and CDR2 SVGAGI. The CDR3 loop is CASRKQGLSYEQYF. The CDR3 region has the DNA TGTGCCAGCAGAAAACAGGGCTTATCCTACGAGCAGTACTTC.

The chain recombines TRBV4-2 with TRBJ2-3; the match to TRBD1 covers 11 bases. Trimming at V came to 4 bases and at J to 4 bases, leaving 7 bases not matched to a gene. The V gene's germline CDR1 is LGHNA and CDR2 YNFKEQ. The CDR3 runs to 16 residues. For the CDR3, the DNA is TGTGCCAGCAGCCGTAGAGGGACAGGGGGATCAGATACGCAGTATTTT. Translated, it gives CASSRRGTGGSDTQYF.

This chain uses TRBV30 with TRBJ1-2; unclear D gene. V lost 5 bases to trimming and J lost 1 base, with 8 bases between them. CDR3 length: 12 residues. The germline V gene encodes CDR1 GTSNPN and CDR2 SVGIG (reference sequence). CDR3 amino acids: CAWAVFNYGYTF. The CDR3 DNA reads as TGTGCCTGGGCCGTTTTTAACTATGGCTACACCTTC.

The chain uses TRBV28 and TRBJ2-3; TRBD2 agrees at 9 bases. J lost 2 bases, V lost 5 bases, and 2 bases had no gene match. Germline lookup yields CDR1 MDHEN and CDR2 SYDVKM. The CDR3 is 14 residues long. The CDR3 DNA reads TGTGCCAGCAGTAAGCGGGAGGACACAGATACGCAGTATTTT. Translation: CASSKREDTDTQYF.

As concerns this clone: At one end the junction does not follow the germline gene, possibly because of a read error. The V call is TRBV6-2 or TRBV6-3, the J call TRBJ1-5, with D perhaps matching TRBD1 (5 bases). The CDR3 runs 16 residues. Germline assignment: CDR1 MNHEY and CDR2 SVGEGT. The CDR3 is CASSDPGVGTDQRQHF. In nucleotides, the CDR3 is TGTGCCAGCAGCGACCCGGGGGTTGGCACTGATCAGCGCCAGCATTTT.

The CDR3 loop is CASSTRTVGNEKLFF. CDR3 sequence (DNA): TGTGCCAGCTCAACCCGGACAGTCGGGAATGAAAAACTGTTTTTT. This rearrangement joins TRBV18 to TRBJ1-4, with a possible D match to TRBD1 (6 bases). Trimming took 5 bases from V and 5 from J, leaving 15 bases between them. Germline values: CDR1 KGHSH, CDR2 LQKENI. This CDR3 spans 15 amino acids. The whole variable domain, remainder taken from reference TRBV18 and TRBJ1-4, is NAGVMQNPRHLVRRRGQEARLRCSPMKGHSHVYWYRQLPEEGLKFMVYLQKENIIDESGMPKERFSAEFPKEGPSILRIQQVVRGDSAAYFCASSTRTVGNEKLFFGSGTQLSVL.

The chain has TRBV7-8 and TRBJ1-5; 10 bases match TRBD1. In germline, CDR1 is SGHVS, CDR2 FQNEAQ. The CDR3 length is 18 residues. The ends lost 3 bases at V and 0 bases at J; junction bases unmatched: 8. The CDR3 DNA follows: TGTGCCAGCAGCTTCGGGGACAGGGGAACACATAGCAATCAGCCCCAGCATTTT. It specifies CASSFGDRGTHSNQPQHF.

This sequence joins TRBV11-1 and TRBJ2-1; 9 nucleotides match TRBD2. The CDR3 has 17 amino acids. Germline V gene data show CDR1 as SGHAT and CDR2 as FQDESV (reference sequence). V was pared by 0 bases and J by 7 bases, with 10 bases of the junction left unmatched. The CDR3 DNA is TGTGCCAGCAGCTTAGCGCGGGTAGCGGGAGTAACGAATGAGCAGTTCTTC. It is translated as CASSLARVAGVTNEQFF. The complete variable domain, with remaining parts taken from reference TRBV11-1 and TRBJ2-1, reads EAEVAQSPRYKITEKSQAVAFWCDPISGHATLYWYRQILGQGPELLVQFQDESVVDDSQLPKDRFSAERLKGVDSTLKIQPAELGDSAMYLCASSLARVAGVTNEQFFGPGTRLTVL.

The chain uses TRBV3-1 (or the pseudogene TRBV3-2) and TRBJ1-6, with TRBD1 as a possible D gene (5 bases). Germline V gives CDR1 LGHDT, CDR2 YNNKEL (reference sequence). The CDR3 contains 16 residues. The V gene lost 4 bases and the J gene lost 6 bases, with 16 bases spanning the gap. The DNA for the CDR3 is TGTGCCAGCAGCCCGACATGGGGCACCCTTAATTCACCCCTCCACTTT. Protein: CASSPTWGTLNSPLHF.